These T cell receptor beta chains were read from a single sample in a study of OX40 agonist ivuxolimab in advanced cancers. Assay: immunoSEQ multiplex PCR; the TCRdb copy retains only in-frame clones and omits some. This sample has 50,000 to 65,000 clones, with about 89% found just once. The material sequenced was CD4+ or CD8+ T cells sorted from blood, taken in a trial of the OX40 agonist ivuxolimab. The source of these receptors is an adult with an advanced solid tumor such as melanoma, head and neck, liver or kidney cancer. The CDR3 runs from the conserved cysteine through the conserved F or W. Each record gives: J gene, D gene, V gene, clone size, CDR3 DNA, CDR3 protein. The D gene is left open where the match is weak. A row's size may be missing; if present it is once, few, many or a size class.

J: TRBJ2-7
D: -
V: TRBV27
size: -
DNA: TGTGCCAGCAGTTTGACGGGGCTGTCCTACGAGCAGTACTTC
CDR3: CASSLTGLSYEQYF

J: TRBJ1-2
D: -
V: TRBV14
size: -
DNA: TGTGCCAGCAGCCAGGGTGATTACTATGGCTACACCTTC
CDR3: CASSQGDYYGYTF

J: TRBJ1-4
D: TRBD1
V: TRBV6-6
size: -
DNA: TGTGCCAGCAGTCCACCCGGGACAGATCTTAATGAAAAACTGTTTTTT
CDR3: CASSPPGTDLNEKLFF

J: TRBJ2-7
D: -
V: TRBV12-5
size: -
DNA: TGTGCTAGTGGGACAGGAACCGAGCAGTACTTC
CDR3: CASGTGTEQYF

J: TRBJ2-2
D: -
V: TRBV7-2
size: -
DNA: TGTGCCAGCAGTCTTCCTTCTAGTGGCACCGGGGAGCTGTTTTTT
CDR3: CASSLPSSGTGELFF

J: TRBJ1-5
D: -
V: TRBV5-8
size: -
DNA: TGTGCCAGCAGCTTCGGTGGGAGCAATCAGCCCCAGCATTTT
CDR3: CASSFGGSNQPQHF

J: TRBJ1-1
D: -
V: TRBV18
size: -
DNA: TGTGCCAGCTCACCCAGTACCAGGAACACTGAAGCTTTCTTT
CDR3: CASSPSTRNTEAFF

J: TRBJ2-1
D: -
V: TRBV27
size: -
DNA: TGTGCCAGCAACCCGACCCAGCCCTACAATGAGCAGTTCTTC
CDR3: CASNPTQPYNEQFF

J: TRBJ2-1
D: TRBD2
V: TRBV10-1
size: -
DNA: TGCGCCAGCAGTGAACGGACTAGCGGCCTTAAAGACAATGAGCAGTTCTTC
CDR3: CASSERTSGLKDNEQFF

J: TRBJ1-5
D: -
V: TRBV7-2
size: -
DNA: TGTGCCAGCAGCTCATGGGAGAATCAGCCCCAGCATTTT
CDR3: CASSSWENQPQHF

J: TRBJ2-1
D: TRBD2
V: TRBV25-1
size: -
DNA: TGTGCCAGCAGTGGCGGGACTAGGGCCAACAATGAGCAGTTCTTC
CDR3: CASSGGTRANNEQFF

J: TRBJ2-5
D: -
V: TRBV7-9
size: -
DNA: TGTGCCAGCAGCTTCAAGGAGGTTAAAGAGACCCAGTACTTC
CDR3: CASSFKEVKETQYF

J: TRBJ1-5
D: -
V: TRBV4-3
size: -
DNA: TGCGCCAGCAGCCAAGATCGGGTCCTCAATCAGCCCCAGCATTTT
CDR3: CASSQDRVLNQPQHF

J: TRBJ1-5
D: -
V: TRBV5-5
size: -
DNA: TGTGCCAGCAGCTTGGGTAGCAATCAGCCCCAGCATTTT
CDR3: CASSLGSNQPQHF

J: TRBJ2-7
D: -
V: TRBV7-9
size: once
DNA: TGTGCCAGCAGCCCCCGGAGCAATTCCTACGAGCAGTACTTC
CDR3: CASSPRSNSYEQYF

J: TRBJ2-7
D: -
V: TRBV2
size: -
DNA: TGTGCCAGCACGGGGACATCCTACGAGCAGTACTTC
CDR3: CASTGTSYEQYF

J: TRBJ1-3
D: -
V: TRBV9
size: -
DNA: TGTGCCAGCAGCTTCGCCCGGTCCGGGGGAAACACCATATATTTT
CDR3: CASSFARSGGNTIYF

J: TRBJ2-1
D: -
V: TRBV11-2
size: -
DNA: TGTGCCAGCAGCTTAGGAGGTTTGGCAGGTGAGCAGTTCTTC
CDR3: CASSLGGLAGEQFF

J: TRBJ2-1
D: -
V: TRBV4-3
size: -
DNA: TGCGCCAGCAGCCAAGCAGATTCCTACAATGAGCAGTTCTTC
CDR3: CASSQADSYNEQFF

J: TRBJ1-2
D: TRBD1
V: TRBV18
size: -
DNA: TGTGCCAGCTCACGGGAGGGGGCGGCAAACTATGGCTACACCTTC
CDR3: CASSREGAANYGYTF

J: TRBJ1-2
D: -
V: TRBV19
size: -
DNA: TGTGCCAGTAGTACTTGGACCCTTAACTATGGCTACACCTTC
CDR3: CASSTWTLNYGYTF

J: TRBJ2-7
D: -
V: TRBV6-5
size: -
DNA: TGTGCCAGCAGTGGACAGAGCCTACACCACGAGCAGTACTTC
CDR3: CASSGQSLHHEQYF

J: TRBJ2-4
D: -
V: TRBV5-1
size: -
DNA: TGCGCCAGCAGCTTGGACAAAAACATTCAGTACTTC
CDR3: CASSLDKNIQYF

J: TRBJ2-1
D: TRBD1
V: TRBV7-9
size: -
DNA: TGTGCCAGCAGCTTACAGGGGGCATACAATGAGCAGTTCTTC
CDR3: CASSLQGAYNEQFF

J: TRBJ2-1
D: -
V: TRBV29-1
size: -
DNA: TGCAGCGTTGAAGTAGGAGGACTGCATTTTGTCGAGCAGTTCTTC
CDR3: CSVEVGGLHFVEQFF

J: TRBJ1-1
D: -
V: TRBV4-1
size: -
DNA: TGCGCCAGCAGCCCCGGGGTGACTGAAGCTTTCTTT
CDR3: CASSPGVTEAFF

J: TRBJ1-1
D: TRBD1
V: TRBV4-3
size: -
DNA: TGCGCCAGCAGACAGGGGACAGAAGCTTTCTTT
CDR3: CASRQGTEAFF

J: TRBJ2-1
D: -
V: TRBV7-9
size: -
DNA: TGTGCCAGCAGCTCTATCAGCGCGGCAGCCTACAATGAGCAGTTCTTC
CDR3: CASSSISAAAYNEQFF

J: TRBJ1-1
D: -
V: TRBV28
size: -
DNA: TGTGCCAGCACGGCCACGGGACAGAACACTGAAGCTTTCTTT
CDR3: CASTATGQNTEAFF

J: TRBJ1-1
D: -
V: TRBV19
size: -
DNA: TGTGCCAGTAGTCCAATGACAGAATTGAACACTGAAGCTTTCTTT
CDR3: CASSPMTELNTEAFF

J: TRBJ2-7
D: -
V: TRBV18
size: -
DNA: TGTGCCAGCTCACCACCGGGCTCCTCCGCCTACGAGCAGTACTTC
CDR3: CASSPPGSSAYEQYF

J: TRBJ2-3
D: TRBD2
V: TRBV15
size: -
DNA: TGTGCCACCAGCAGAGAGGACGAGCGGGAGGTCCACCCAGATACGCAGTATTTT
CDR3: CATSREDEREVHPDTQYF